This TCR beta chain was sequenced for a study of T cell responses to AZD1222 COVID-19 vaccine. Findings and caveats of the study: Regions 160-218 and 743-854 dominated among vaccine-associated CD4 TCRs spanning spike.

Samples with a second dose at about 4 or about 12 weeks were pooled together. The protocol was immunoSEQ multiplex PCR, while the TCRdb copy is restricted to in-frame clones and leaves out a portion. The sample includes more than 80,000 clones, 75% to 90% of them seen just once. Germline CDR1 is MGHRA and CDR2 is YSYEKL. This CDR3 is built from 17 residues. The trim removed 2 bases at V and 2 bases at J, leaving 10 bases unmatched. To note about this clone: Its antigen is still unknown.

The specimen was peripheral blood, collected 28 days after the second AZD1222 dose. The chain couples TRBV4-1 to TRBJ2-7; TRBD1 agrees at 9 bases. The receptor was derived from an adult who received the AZD1222 COVID-19 vaccine. CDR3 residues: CASSQRDRDRVAYEQYF. In DNA form, the CDR3 reads TGCGCCAGCAGCCAACGCGACCGGGACAGGGTCGCCTACGAGCAGTACTTC.